This T cell receptor (beta chain) was sequenced in a study of Ad26.COV2.S vaccination and SARS-CoV-2 variants. Study summary: Ad26.COV2.S, an intramuscular injection, was given once or twice 56 days apart.

The table came from immunoSEQ multiplex PCR; TCRdb's copy has only in-frame clones and leaves some out. Of 300,000 to 350,000 clones listed, 88% are singletons. Indicated treatment: about 20 received Ad26.COV2.S at low or high dose, single or two shots; several received placebo; per-sample allocation not given. Samples were taken on day 63 after the first vaccine or placebo injection. Within Boston, the person who donated was an adult of 18-55 years. CDR1 MNHEY and CDR2 SVGEGT come from the germline V gene. This CDR3 region has 16 residues. V gave up 0 bases and J gave up 4 bases, with 15 bases separating them.

This sequence originates from a person aged 18-60 years who received the Ad26.COV2.S COVID-19 vaccine or a placebo. The sample in question was peripheral blood, obtained in a trial of Ad26.COV2.S vaccine versus placebo. The chain uses TRBV6-2 or TRBV6-3 and TRBJ1-2; a weak D match, TRBD1 (5 bases). The CDR3 protein is CASSYSGRGQLYGYTF. DNA of the CDR3: TGTGCCAGCAGTTACTCGGGAAGGGGCCAGCTCTATGGCTACACCTTC.